A single sample gave rise to the 20 T cell receptor beta chains below, sequenced in a study of T cell repertoires in cytomegalovirus infection (dated by TCRdb to between 2018 and 2021). The meaning of the sample's treatment or condition label: in vitro stimulation with specific CMV peptide epitopes to enrich CMV-specific T cells. No antigens are known for them. Sequencing instrument: Illumina HiSeq 1500. TCRdb reprocessing: public reads trimmed at Q25 with fastp, clones called with MiXCR, in-frame beta chains kept. Entries that share a CDR3 protein sequence are merged under the most common genes and DNA. This sample is represented by around 710,000 distinct CDR3 sequences; about 27% of them were singletons. The ten largest account for approximately 14% of the sample. Sequenced here: cultured CD8+ T cells from PBMCs, sampled from culture after CMV antigen stimulation. These receptors originate from a human donor in good health (CMV status not recorded). Some clones in this sample may be carry-over from other donors' samples.

This clonotype was observed at least ten times. The chain uses TRBV7-6 and TRBJ2-3, with D unresolved. The CDR3 sequence is 14 residues long. V was pared by 5 bases and J by 0 bases, with 9 bases between. Looked up from germline, CDR1 is SGHVS and CDR2 is FNYEAQ. The DNA for the CDR3 is TGTGCCAGCAGCGCCGGCTCTAGCACAGATACGCAGTATTTT. Residues: CASSAGSSTDTQYF. The full variable domain, its missing parts supplied by reference TRBV7-6 and TRBJ2-3, is GAGVSQSPRYKVTKRGQDVALRCDPISGHVSLYWYRQALGQGPEFLTYFNYEAQQDKSGLPNDRFSAERPEGSISTLTIQRTEQRDSAMYRCASSAGSSTDTQYFGPGTRLTVL.

The chain is built from TRBV4-1 and TRBJ1-3, with TRBD1 matching over 7 bases. Germline V lookup: CDR1 MGHRA, CDR2 YSYEKL. J gave up 6 bases and V 1 base, and 3 bases lay outside the gene matches. The CDR3 spans 14 residues. In DNA, the CDR3 is TGCGCCAGCAGCCAAGGGACAGGCTTAAACACCATATATTTT. Its protein is CASSQGTGLNTIYF.

This clonotype was counted a few times. The J gene is TRBJ1-5, the V gene TRBV6-5, with TRBD1 as a possible D gene (5 bases). V was trimmed by 6 bases and J by 0 bases, leaving 9 bases between them. This CDR3 spans 14 amino acids. Germline V gene sequence: CDR1 MNHEY, CDR2 SVGAGI. DNA for the CDR3: TGTGCCAGCAGGTCAGGGAGTAGCAATCAGCCCCAGCATTTT. Translation gives CASRSGSSNQPQHF.

This chain connects TRBV20-1 to TRBJ1-2, with D tentatively TRBD1 (6 bases). This CDR3 has 11 amino acids. Germline CDR1 DFQATT, CDR2 SNEGSKA (reference sequence). The germline V and J ends were trimmed by 5 bases and 5 bases, with 9 bases remaining between them. CDR3 protein: CSASGEYGYTF. The CDR3 region has the DNA TGCAGTGCTTCAGGGGAATATGGCTACACCTTC.

This clonotype was detected a few times. The chain carries TRBV11-3 and TRBJ2-2, with 12 positions matching TRBD2. Germline V gene sequence: CDR1 SGHNT, CDR2 YENEEA. The CDR3 totals 16 residues. The V gene end was trimmed by 5 bases and the J gene end by 5 bases; junction bases not matched to a gene: 6. The CDR3: CASSRGLAGKTGELFF. The CDR3 coding sequence is TGTGCCAGCAGCCGAGGACTAGCGGGGAAGACCGGGGAGCTGTTTTTT. Based on the CDR3 plus reference TRBV11-3 and TRBJ2-2, the full variable domain is EAGVVQSPRYKIIEKKQPVAFWCNPISGHNTLYWYLQNLGQGPELLIRYENEEAVDDSQLPKDRFSAERLKGVDSTLKIQPAELGDSAVYLCASSRGLAGKTGELFFGEGSRLTVL.

At least ten counts were recorded for this clonotype. The V and J genes are TRBV6-2 or TRBV6-3 and TRBJ2-4; TRBD1 matches 10 bases. Germline V gene lookup returns CDR1 MNHEY and CDR2 SVGEGT. The CDR3 is made up of 15 amino acids. The V segment lost 6 bases and the J segment 8 bases; nucleotides outside the gene matches: 10. CDR3 nucleotide sequence: TGTGCCAGCAGCCCCATCCGGACAGGGGGACACATTCAGTACTTC. It translates to CASSPIRTGGHIQYF.

This clonotype occurred a few times. This chain joins TRBV7-6 and TRBJ2-1; D remains ambiguous. Germline CDR1 SGHVS, CDR2 FNYEAQ. Trimming shortened V by 4 bases and J by 6 bases, and 13 bases separated the two germline ends. The CDR3 runs 14 residues. The CDR3 nucleotides are TGTGCCAGCAGCTCGCAGGCGTACCCCAATGAGCAGTTCTTC. It codes for CASSSQAYPNEQFF.

This chain joins TRBV7-6 and TRBJ2-6; 11 bases map to TRBD2. This CDR3 is built from 18 residues. Germline V gene lookup returns CDR1 SGHVS and CDR2 FNYEAQ. J lost 0 bases, V lost 4 bases, and 5 bases had no gene match. The CDR3 DNA reads as TGTGCCAGCAGCTCTCTAGCGGGGGGCTCCTCTGGGGCCAACGTCCTGACTTTC. Protein: CASSSLAGGSSGANVLTF.

The rearrangement joins TRBV9 to TRBJ2-1; D may be TRBD2 (5 bases). V lost 0 bases, J lost 5 bases, and 15 bases lay in between. CDR1 is SGDLS and CDR2 is YYNGEE in the germline V gene. The CDR3 has 16 amino acids. The CDR3 reads CASSVVGPRGNNEQFF. The CDR3 nucleotides read TGTGCCAGCAGCGTAGTTGGACCCCGGGGTAACAATGAGCAGTTCTTC.

The chain recombines TRBV6-6 with TRBJ1-6; TRBD1 matches 9 bases. Germline CDR1 MNHNY, CDR2 SVGAGI (reference sequence). The CDR3 contains 14 residues. After removal of 4 bases from V and 9 bases from J, the junction contained 4 bases not matched to a gene. The CDR3 here is CASSWDRVVSPLHF. For the CDR3, the DNA is TGTGCCAGCAGTTGGGACAGGGTAGTTTCACCCCTCCACTTT.

The V call is TRBV2, the J call TRBJ2-1; 8 nucleotides line up with TRBD2. The V gene's germline CDR1 is SNHLY and CDR2 FYNNEI. Trimming cost V 1 base and J 5 bases; bases outside gene matches: 4. This CDR3 has 15 residues. CDR3 region: CASSEELAVNNEQFF. CDR3 in DNA: TGTGCCAGCAGTGAAGAACTAGCGGTGAACAATGAGCAGTTCTTC.

The gene calls are TRBV4-1 and TRBJ2-7; 7 nucleotides line up with TRBD1. CDR3 length: 12 amino acids. CDR1 and CDR2 from the germline V gene are MGHRA and YSYEKL. V shed 5 bases and J 4 bases; nucleotides not matched to a gene: 2. As DNA, the CDR3 is TGCGCCAGCAGCGAGACAGGGTACGAGCAGTACTTC. Translation gives CASSETGYEQYF.

This clonotype was seen more than once but under ten times. This rearrangement joins TRBV5-1 to TRBJ2-1; a possible D gene is TRBD2 (6 bases). This CDR3 has 15 amino acids. Between the trimmed V and J ends, which lost 4 bases and 7 bases, there was a span of 18 bases. CDR1 is SGHRS, CDR2 YFSETQ, per germline. CDR3 coding DNA: TGCGCCAGCAGCCCCGCGGGGCAAGGGAGGAATGAGCAGTTCTTC. This gives the protein CASSPAGQGRNEQFF.

This chain links TRBV2 with TRBJ2-6; no definite D call. Per germline, CDR1 SNHLY and CDR2 FYNNEI. V was shortened by 3 bases and J by 0 bases, with 9 bases between the two germline ends. The CDR3 extends over 16 amino acids. The CDR3 loop reads CASSEVDLSGANVLTF. CDR3 DNA: TGTGCCAGCAGTGAGGTCGACCTCTCTGGGGCCAACGTCCTGACTTTC.

This clonotype has a handful of counts. The CDR3 region is CASSEYYVTSVAYEQYV. CDR3 nucleotides: TGTGCCAGCAGTGAATACTATGTGACTAGCGTTGCCTACGAGCAGTACGTC. This chain connects TRBV6-1 to TRBJ2-7, with 8 bases matching TRBD2. V shed 2 bases and J 2 bases; nucleotides not matched to a gene: 11. This CDR3 is 17 amino acids long. CDR1 MNHNS and CDR2 SASEGT come from the germline V gene.

This chain links TRBV19 with TRBJ2-1, with D hard to call. Germline V gene lookup returns CDR1 LNHDA and CDR2 SQIVND (reference sequence). The germline V and J ends were trimmed by 3 bases and 5 bases, with 8 bases remaining between them. This CDR3 has 13 amino acids. The CDR3: CASSIIGNNEQFF. CDR3 DNA sequence: TGTGCCAGTAGTATTATTGGGAACAATGAGCAGTTCTTC. The variable domain in full, with the rest retrieved from reference TRBV19 and TRBJ2-1, is DGGITQSPKYLFRKEGQNVTLSCEQNLNHDAMYWYRQDPGQGLRLIYYSQIVNDFQKGDIAEGYSVSREKKESFPLTVTSAQKNPTAFYLCASSIIGNNEQFFGPGTRLTVL.

This chain connects TRBV4-1 to TRBJ1-1, with a tentative D call TRBD1 (6 bases). V lost 1 base and J lost 0, with 12 bases in between. CDR3 length equals 16 residues. Germline CDR1 MGHRA, CDR2 YSYEKL. CDR3 in amino acids: CASSQVTGRMNTEAFF. DNA for the CDR3: TGCGCCAGCAGCCAAGTTACAGGGAGGATGAACACTGAAGCTTTCTTT.

This chain joins TRBV15 and TRBJ2-3; D possibly corresponds to TRBD1 (5 bases). The CDR3 runs 14 residues. Germline CDR1 reads LNHNV; CDR2 reads YYDKDF (reference sequence). Trimming took 4 bases from V and 2 from J, leaving 10 bases between them. The CDR3 sequence is CATSKEQDTDTQYF. The CDR3 DNA sequence: TGTGCCACCAGCAAGGAACAGGACACAGATACGCAGTATTTT.

This rearrangement joins TRBV29-1 to TRBJ2-3; D not certain. Germline values: CDR1 SQVTM, CDR2 ANQGSEA. The CDR3 runs 18 residues. Trimming left V 4 bases short and J 1 base short, with 24 bases between. CDR3 sequence (DNA): TGCAGCGTTGTCTGGTCACCTCCCCTCATAACGGGCACAGATACGCAGTATTTT. As protein: CSVVWSPPLITGTDTQYF.

The gene calls are TRBV20-1 and TRBJ1-2, with 7 bases fitting TRBD1. The junction had 8 bases not matched to a gene; V was cut back by 3 bases and J by 4 bases. The CDR3 length is 14 residues. The V gene's germline CDR1 is DFQATT and CDR2 SNEGSKA (reference sequence). The CDR3 nucleotides read TGCAGTGCTAGTCCGGACAGGACCATCTATGGCTACACCTTC. The encoded protein is CSASPDRTIYGYTF.